The rows below give T cell receptor beta chains drawn from one sample of a study of blood T cell repertoires in COVID-19. Produced via immunoSEQ multiplex PCR; TCRdb's table is partial and in-frame only. This sample yields hundreds of thousands of clones, of which 75% to 90% are seen a single time; approximately 1.4% belongs to the top ten. Sequencing was performed on peripheral blood. These receptors were collected from a woman aged 40 to 49 who had recovered from COVID-19. Both conserved end residues are part of each CDR3. D genes are given only for firm matches. Clone size appears in some rows only: once, few, many, or a class for an expanded clone.

CDR3 protein: CASSMATNTEAFF
CDR3 DNA: TGTGCCAGTAGTATGGCAACGAACACTGAAGCTTTCTTT
clone size: -
D gene: -
V gene: TRBV19
J gene: TRBJ1-1

CDR3 protein: CASSSPQGLAGGQATDTQYF
CDR3 DNA: TGTGCCAGCAGTTCACCCCAGGGACTAGCGGGGGGCCAAGCAACAGATACGCAGTATTTT
clone size: -
D gene: TRBD2
V gene: TRBV27
J gene: TRBJ2-3

CDR3 protein: CASRLTGSGANVLTF
CDR3 DNA: TGTGCCAGCAGACTAACAGGGTCTGGGGCCAACGTCCTGACTTTC
clone size: -
D gene: -
V gene: TRBV28
J gene: TRBJ2-6

CDR3 protein: CAGGRGRADTEAFF
CDR3 DNA: TGTGCCGGGGGGCGGGGGCGAGCGGACACTGAAGCTTTCTTT
clone size: -
D gene: -
V gene: TRBV6-5
J gene: TRBJ1-1

CDR3 protein: CASSLSGISAAFF
CDR3 DNA: TGTGCCAGCAGCCTTAGCGGGATCTCGGCCGCTTTCTTT
clone size: once
D gene: -
V gene: TRBV6-2/TRBV6-3
J gene: TRBJ1-1

CDR3 protein: CASSPRFREDTGELFF
CDR3 DNA: TGTGCCAGCAGCCCTCGCTTCAGGGAGGACACCGGGGAGCTGTTTTTT
clone size: -
D gene: -
V gene: TRBV5-5
J gene: TRBJ2-2

CDR3 protein: CAISEQGNTEAFF
CDR3 DNA: TGTGCCATCAGCGAGCAGGGTAACACTGAAGCTTTCTTT
clone size: few
D gene: -
V gene: TRBV10-3
J gene: TRBJ1-1

CDR3 protein: CASSVGQGNYGYTF
CDR3 DNA: TGTGCCAGCAGCGTAGGGCAGGGCAACTATGGCTACACCTTC
clone size: -
D gene: -
V gene: TRBV9
J gene: TRBJ1-2

CDR3 protein: CSVEETNTEAFF
CDR3 DNA: TGCAGCGTTGAGGAGACCAACACTGAAGCTTTCTTT
clone size: few
D gene: -
V gene: TRBV29-1
J gene: TRBJ1-1

CDR3 protein: CASSPGTGQPHHYEQYF
CDR3 DNA: TGTGCCAGCAGCCCGGGGACAGGGCAGCCCCACCACTACGAGCAGTACTTC
clone size: -
D gene: TRBD1
V gene: TRBV5-6
J gene: TRBJ2-7

CDR3 protein: CASSGQGDYGYTF
CDR3 DNA: TGTGCCAGCTCAGGGCAGGGGGACTATGGCTACACCTTC
clone size: -
D gene: TRBD1
V gene: TRBV18
J gene: TRBJ1-2

CDR3 protein: CASRISGVGTDTQYF
CDR3 DNA: TGTGCCAGCAGGATATCAGGGGTTGGCACAGATACGCAGTATTTT
clone size: -
D gene: -
V gene: TRBV11-2
J gene: TRBJ2-3

CDR3 protein: CASRKEQRHDTQYF
CDR3 DNA: TGTGCCAGCCGTAAGGAGCAGCGTCACGATACGCAGTATTTT
clone size: few
D gene: -
V gene: TRBV6-5
J gene: TRBJ2-3

CDR3 protein: CASSLGRVKGEQYF
CDR3 DNA: TGTGCCAGCAGTTTAGGCAGGGTAAAAGGCGAGCAGTACTTC
clone size: once
D gene: -
V gene: TRBV27
J gene: TRBJ2-7

CDR3 protein: CASSYTGANTGELFF
CDR3 DNA: TGTGCCAGCAGCTATACAGGGGCGAACACCGGGGAGCTGTTTTTT
clone size: -
D gene: TRBD1
V gene: TRBV7-9
J gene: TRBJ2-2

CDR3 protein: CASRGGGLYGYTF
CDR3 DNA: TGTGCCAGCAGGGGGGGAGGACTCTATGGCTACACCTTC
clone size: -
D gene: -
V gene: TRBV9
J gene: TRBJ1-2

CDR3 protein: CASSIGTAGNQPQHF
CDR3 DNA: TGTGCCAGTAGTATAGGGACAGCGGGAAATCAGCCCCAGCATTTT
clone size: -
D gene: -
V gene: TRBV19
J gene: TRBJ1-5

CDR3 protein: CAWSLSGGNTIYF
CDR3 DNA: TGTGCCTGGAGTTTGTCGGGGGGAAACACCATATATTTT
clone size: -
D gene: -
V gene: TRBV30
J gene: TRBJ1-3

CDR3 protein: CASSPEAEPNYGYTF
CDR3 DNA: TGTGCCAGCAGCCCCGAGGCGGAACCTAACTATGGCTACACCTTC
clone size: -
D gene: -
V gene: TRBV9
J gene: TRBJ1-2

CDR3 protein: CASRTYRGDNTEAFF
CDR3 DNA: TGTGCCAGCAGGACATACAGGGGGGATAACACTGAAGCTTTCTTT
clone size: -
D gene: TRBD1
V gene: TRBV6-6
J gene: TRBJ1-1

CDR3 protein: CATSDGGQDRETQYF
CDR3 DNA: TGTGCCACCAGTGATGGGGGCCAGGATAGAGAGACCCAGTACTTC
clone size: -
D gene: -
V gene: TRBV24-1
J gene: TRBJ2-5

CDR3 protein: CASNLAGADTQYF
CDR3 DNA: TGTGCCAGCAACCTTGCGGGGGCAGATACGCAGTATTTT
clone size: once
D gene: TRBD2
V gene: TRBV11-2
J gene: TRBJ2-3

CDR3 protein: CASSIGRPGQGEAFF
CDR3 DNA: TGTGCCAGTAGTATAGGAAGACCGGGACAGGGGGAAGCTTTCTTT
clone size: -
D gene: TRBD1
V gene: TRBV19
J gene: TRBJ1-1

CDR3 protein: CASSPAGGRVGSTEAFF
CDR3 DNA: TGTGCCAGCAGCCCGGCGGGGGGGCGAGTGGGGAGCACTGAAGCTTTCTTT
clone size: few
D gene: -
V gene: TRBV5-5
J gene: TRBJ1-1

CDR3 protein: CASIRQVQGRGYTF
CDR3 DNA: TGTGCCAGCATCCGACAGGTCCAGGGACGTGGCTACACCTTC
clone size: once
D gene: -
V gene: TRBV6-5
J gene: TRBJ1-2

CDR3 protein: CASTSGVLGYTF
CDR3 DNA: TGTGCCAGCACCTCAGGGGTTCTGGGCTACACCTTC
clone size: -
D gene: -
V gene: TRBV3-1/TRBV3-2
J gene: TRBJ1-2